The source of this T cell receptor beta chain is a study of T cell responses to AZD1222 COVID-19 vaccine. Findings and limits, study-wide: Spike-specific TCR breadth and depth grew following two AZD1222 doses. Donor demographics were predominantly white British with a female majority; clonal diversity may be underestimated. Regions left unmutated in variants are reportedly the target of nearly half of spike-specific TCRs. Baseline serology detected seropositivity in only a handful of AZD1222 recipients.

Profiled with immunoSEQ multiplex PCR; TCRdb holds only in-frame clones, not every one. The sample consists of 20,000 to 30,000 clones, around 86% of them appearing once. In the case of this clone: Antigen specificity is unknown.

This specimen consisted of peripheral blood, obtained 28 days after the second AZD1222 dose. The TCR sequence derives from an adult who received the AZD1222 COVID-19 vaccine.

DNA for the CDR3: TGCGCCAGCAGCCAAGATCAGCTAGTCCTGAATGAAAAACTGTTTTTT. Translation: CASSQDQLVLNEKLFF. The genes are TRBV4-1 and TRBJ1-4; D ambiguous. The V gene's germline CDR1 is MGHRA and CDR2 YSYEKL. V gave up 0 bases and J gave up 5 bases, with 13 bases separating them. This CDR3 comprises 16 residues.